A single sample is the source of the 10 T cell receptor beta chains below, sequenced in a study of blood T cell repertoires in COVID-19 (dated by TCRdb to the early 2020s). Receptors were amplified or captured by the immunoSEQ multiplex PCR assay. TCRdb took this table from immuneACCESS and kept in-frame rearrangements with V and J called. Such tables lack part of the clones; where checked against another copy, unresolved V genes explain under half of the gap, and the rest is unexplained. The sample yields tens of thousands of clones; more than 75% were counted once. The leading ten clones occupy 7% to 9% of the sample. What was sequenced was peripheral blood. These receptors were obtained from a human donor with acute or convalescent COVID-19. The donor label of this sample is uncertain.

CDR3 nucleotide sequence: TGCGCCAGCAGTGAGAAAAACGAGAATGAAAAACTGTTTTTT. It codes for CASSEKNENEKLFF. The chain carries TRBV10-2 and TRBJ1-4; D not resolved. This CDR3 spans 14 amino acids. Trimming cost V 2 bases and J 5 bases, with 9 bases left between them. From germline, CDR1 is WSHSY and CDR2 SAAADI.

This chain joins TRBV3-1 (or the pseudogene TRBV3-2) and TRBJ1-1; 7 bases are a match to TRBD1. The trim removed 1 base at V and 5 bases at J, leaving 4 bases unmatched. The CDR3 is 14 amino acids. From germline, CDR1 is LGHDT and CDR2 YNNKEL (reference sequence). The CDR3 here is CASSQAYRGTEAFF. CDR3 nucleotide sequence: TGTGCCAGCAGCCAAGCTTACAGGGGAACTGAAGCTTTCTTT.

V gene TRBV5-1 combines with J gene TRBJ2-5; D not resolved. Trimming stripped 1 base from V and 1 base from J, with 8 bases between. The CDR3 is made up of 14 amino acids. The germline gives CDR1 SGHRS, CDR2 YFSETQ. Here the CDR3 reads CASSLSLSQETQYF. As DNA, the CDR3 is TGCGCCAGCAGCTTGAGTCTTAGCCAAGAGACCCAGTACTTC.

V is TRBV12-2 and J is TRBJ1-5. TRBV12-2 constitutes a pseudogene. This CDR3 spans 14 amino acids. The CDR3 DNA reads TGTGCAAGTCGCCCATCATACCGGAATCAGCCCCAGCATTTT. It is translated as CASRPSYRNQPQHF.

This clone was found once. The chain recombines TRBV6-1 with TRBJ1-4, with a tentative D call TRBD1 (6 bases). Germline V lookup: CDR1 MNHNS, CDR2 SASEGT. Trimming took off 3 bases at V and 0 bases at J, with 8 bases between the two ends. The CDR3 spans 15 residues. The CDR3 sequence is CASSEGAATNEKLFF. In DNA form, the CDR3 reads TGTGCCAGCAGTGAGGGGGCAGCAACTAATGAAAAACTGTTTTTT.

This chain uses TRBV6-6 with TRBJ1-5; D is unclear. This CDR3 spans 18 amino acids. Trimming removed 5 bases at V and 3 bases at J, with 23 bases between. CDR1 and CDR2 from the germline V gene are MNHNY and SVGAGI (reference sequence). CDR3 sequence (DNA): TGTGCCAGCAGTCGCGATGACGGAGGCTACGGAGACAATCAGCCCCAGCATTTT. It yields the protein CASSRDDGGYGDNQPQHF.

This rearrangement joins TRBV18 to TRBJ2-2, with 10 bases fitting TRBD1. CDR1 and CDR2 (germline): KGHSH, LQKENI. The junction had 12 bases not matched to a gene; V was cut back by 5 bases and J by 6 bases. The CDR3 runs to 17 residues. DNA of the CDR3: TGTGCCAGCTCAGCCGGACCGGGACAGGGGCGGCCCGGGGAGCTGTTTTTT. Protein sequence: CASSAGPGQGRPGELFF.

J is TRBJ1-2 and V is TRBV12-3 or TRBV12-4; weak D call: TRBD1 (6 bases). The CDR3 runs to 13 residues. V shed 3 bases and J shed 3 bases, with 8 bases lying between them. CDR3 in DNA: TGTGCCAGCAGTTTTGACAGGTACTATGGCTACACCTTC. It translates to CASSFDRYYGYTF.

This chain's CDR3 is CASSQVGQGYGYTF. The CDR3 region has the DNA TGCGCCAGCAGCCAGGTGGGACAGGGATATGGCTACACCTTC. The chain is built from TRBV4-3 and TRBJ1-2; 9 nucleotides agree with TRBD1. V dropped 3 bases and J dropped 5; count of bases not matched to a gene: 4. Per the germline V gene, CDR1 is LGHNA and CDR2 is YSLEER. The CDR3 is made up of 14 amino acids.

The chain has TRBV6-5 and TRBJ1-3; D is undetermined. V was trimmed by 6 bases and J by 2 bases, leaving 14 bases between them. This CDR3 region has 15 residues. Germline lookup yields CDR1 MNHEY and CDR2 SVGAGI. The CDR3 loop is CASSPPRGTGNTIYF. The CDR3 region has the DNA TGTGCCAGCAGCCCGCCACGGGGTACTGGAAACACCATATATTTT.